Listed below are T cell receptor beta chains from one sample, sequenced in a study of cytomegalovirus exposure and HLA in healthy donors. Clones were read by immunoSEQ multiplex PCR, and TCRdb kept only the in-frame ones, dropping some. The sample has roughly 58,000 clones, approximately 83% seen once. The sequencing input was PBMCs. The receptors come from a human donor in good health. Each CDR3 is given with its conserved first and last residue. D genes are given only for firm matches. Rows may omit the clone size; those that give it use once, few, many or a size class.

abundance,v_gene,d_gene,j_gene,CDR3aa,CDR3nt
-,TRBV7-9,-,TRBJ2-6,CASSGKGIPGANVLTF,TGTGCCAGCAGCGGGAAGGGGATTCCTGGGGCCAACGTCCTGACTTTC
-,TRBV5-1,TRBD2,TRBJ2-7,CASSPGLAGDTLPYEQYF,TGCGCCAGCAGCCCGGGACTAGCGGGAGATACGTTGCCCTACGAGCAGTACTTC
-,TRBV10-3,-,TRBJ1-1,CASVGTMNTEAFF,TGTGCCTCCGTGGGGACAATGAACACTGAAGCTTTCTTT
-,TRBV5-4,-,TRBJ2-3,CASSWGGAYIDTQYF,TGTGCCAGCAGCTGGGGTGGGGCCTACATTGATACGCAGTATTTT
-,TRBV28,-,TRBJ2-7,CASSYPSYEQYF,TGTGCCAGCAGTTATCCCTCCTACGAGCAGTACTTC
-,TRBV29-1,TRBD2,TRBJ2-1,CSAPLAGGYNEQFF,TGCAGCGCCCCCCTAGCGGGAGGGTACAATGAGCAGTTCTTC
-,TRBV18,TRBD1,TRBJ1-1,CASSVSRDRDWGGVAEAFF,TGTGCCAGCTCAGTGAGCCGGGACAGGGATTGGGGGGGAGTTGCTGAAGCTTTCTTT
-,TRBV7-9,-,TRBJ2-1,CASSLITLYNEQFF,TGTGCCAGCAGCTTAATAACTCTCTACAATGAGCAGTTCTTC
-,TRBV11-1,TRBD1,TRBJ1-1,CASRVYGQGAAEAFF,TGTGCCAGCAGGGTTTACGGACAGGGGGCCGCTGAAGCTTTCTTT
-,TRBV7-2,-,TRBJ2-1,CASSFSSASPQFF,TGTGCCAGCAGCTTTTCTAGCGCTAGCCCCCAGTTCTTC
-,TRBV7-2,-,TRBJ1-5,CASSLALGISQPQHF,TGTGCCAGCAGCTTAGCGCTAGGTATTAGTCAGCCCCAGCATTTT
-,TRBV19,-,TRBJ1-1,CASSIGGHQNTEAFF,TGTGCCAGTAGTATAGGCGGACACCAGAACACTGAAGCTTTCTTT
-,TRBV7-6,TRBD2,TRBJ2-3,CASVTSDCTDTQYF,TGTGCCAGCGTGACTAGCGATTGCACAGATACGCAGTATTTT
-,TRBV7-8,-,TRBJ1-2,CASSLWQANINYGYTF,TGTGCCAGCAGCTTATGGCAGGCCAACATTAACTATGGCTACACCTTC
-,TRBV4-3,-,TRBJ2-7,CASSLGLSYEQYF,TGCGCCAGCAGTCTAGGATTGTCCTACGAGCAGTACTTC
-,TRBV4-3,-,TRBJ2-2,CASSQETLVPNTGELFF,TGCGCCAGCAGCCAAGAAACCCTAGTCCCGAACACCGGGGAGCTGTTTTTT
-,TRBV28,-,TRBJ1-2,CVSSFFGRQASQANYGYTF,TGTGTCAGCAGTTTCTTTGGGCGACAGGCCTCTCAAGCTAACTATGGCTACACCTTC
-,TRBV23-1,-,TRBJ2-7,CAKLSIGKRVCGASYKQYF,TGCGCCAAACTCTCTATCGGTAAAAGGGTCTGTGGGGCCTCCTACAAGCAGTACTTC
-,TRBV28,-,TRBJ1-1,CASRSLEAFF,TGTGCCAGCAGGTCCTTAGAGGCTTTCTTT
once,TRBV29-1,TRBD2,TRBJ2-1,CSVRLAGARAYNEQFF,TGCAGCGTTAGACTAGCGGGAGCCCGAGCCTACAATGAGCAGTTCTTC
-,TRBV7-2,-,TRBJ2-1,CASSLGTWSDEQFF,TGTGCCAGCAGCTTAGGGACTTGGAGCGATGAGCAGTTCTTC
once,TRBV18,TRBD1,TRBJ1-2,CASSPGTGDTGYTF,TGTGCCAGCTCACCAGGGACAGGGGACACTGGCTACACCTTC
once,TRBV19,-,TRBJ1-1,CASSVTGYTEAFF,TGTGCCAGTAGTGTTACAGGGTACACTGAAGCTTTCTTT
-,TRBV30,TRBD1,TRBJ2-5,CAWRSGTGNQETQYF,TGTGCCTGGAGGTCCGGGACAGGGAACCAAGAGACCCAGTACTTC
-,TRBV2,-,TRBJ1-5,CASSAGLIYSNQPQHF,TGTGCCAGCAGTGCCGGACTGATCTATAGCAATCAGCCCCAGCATTTT
-,TRBV10-2,-,TRBJ1-1,CATCLIANTEAFF,TGCGCCACCTGCCTCATAGCGAACACTGAAGCTTTCTTT
-,TRBV7-9,-,TRBJ1-5,CASSSTGNQPQHF,TGTGCCAGCAGCTCTACAGGGAATCAGCCCCAGCATTTT
once,TRBV5-1,TRBD2,TRBJ2-5,CASRTSGRWGETQYF,TGCGCCAGCAGGACTAGCGGGAGGTGGGGGGAGACCCAGTACTTC